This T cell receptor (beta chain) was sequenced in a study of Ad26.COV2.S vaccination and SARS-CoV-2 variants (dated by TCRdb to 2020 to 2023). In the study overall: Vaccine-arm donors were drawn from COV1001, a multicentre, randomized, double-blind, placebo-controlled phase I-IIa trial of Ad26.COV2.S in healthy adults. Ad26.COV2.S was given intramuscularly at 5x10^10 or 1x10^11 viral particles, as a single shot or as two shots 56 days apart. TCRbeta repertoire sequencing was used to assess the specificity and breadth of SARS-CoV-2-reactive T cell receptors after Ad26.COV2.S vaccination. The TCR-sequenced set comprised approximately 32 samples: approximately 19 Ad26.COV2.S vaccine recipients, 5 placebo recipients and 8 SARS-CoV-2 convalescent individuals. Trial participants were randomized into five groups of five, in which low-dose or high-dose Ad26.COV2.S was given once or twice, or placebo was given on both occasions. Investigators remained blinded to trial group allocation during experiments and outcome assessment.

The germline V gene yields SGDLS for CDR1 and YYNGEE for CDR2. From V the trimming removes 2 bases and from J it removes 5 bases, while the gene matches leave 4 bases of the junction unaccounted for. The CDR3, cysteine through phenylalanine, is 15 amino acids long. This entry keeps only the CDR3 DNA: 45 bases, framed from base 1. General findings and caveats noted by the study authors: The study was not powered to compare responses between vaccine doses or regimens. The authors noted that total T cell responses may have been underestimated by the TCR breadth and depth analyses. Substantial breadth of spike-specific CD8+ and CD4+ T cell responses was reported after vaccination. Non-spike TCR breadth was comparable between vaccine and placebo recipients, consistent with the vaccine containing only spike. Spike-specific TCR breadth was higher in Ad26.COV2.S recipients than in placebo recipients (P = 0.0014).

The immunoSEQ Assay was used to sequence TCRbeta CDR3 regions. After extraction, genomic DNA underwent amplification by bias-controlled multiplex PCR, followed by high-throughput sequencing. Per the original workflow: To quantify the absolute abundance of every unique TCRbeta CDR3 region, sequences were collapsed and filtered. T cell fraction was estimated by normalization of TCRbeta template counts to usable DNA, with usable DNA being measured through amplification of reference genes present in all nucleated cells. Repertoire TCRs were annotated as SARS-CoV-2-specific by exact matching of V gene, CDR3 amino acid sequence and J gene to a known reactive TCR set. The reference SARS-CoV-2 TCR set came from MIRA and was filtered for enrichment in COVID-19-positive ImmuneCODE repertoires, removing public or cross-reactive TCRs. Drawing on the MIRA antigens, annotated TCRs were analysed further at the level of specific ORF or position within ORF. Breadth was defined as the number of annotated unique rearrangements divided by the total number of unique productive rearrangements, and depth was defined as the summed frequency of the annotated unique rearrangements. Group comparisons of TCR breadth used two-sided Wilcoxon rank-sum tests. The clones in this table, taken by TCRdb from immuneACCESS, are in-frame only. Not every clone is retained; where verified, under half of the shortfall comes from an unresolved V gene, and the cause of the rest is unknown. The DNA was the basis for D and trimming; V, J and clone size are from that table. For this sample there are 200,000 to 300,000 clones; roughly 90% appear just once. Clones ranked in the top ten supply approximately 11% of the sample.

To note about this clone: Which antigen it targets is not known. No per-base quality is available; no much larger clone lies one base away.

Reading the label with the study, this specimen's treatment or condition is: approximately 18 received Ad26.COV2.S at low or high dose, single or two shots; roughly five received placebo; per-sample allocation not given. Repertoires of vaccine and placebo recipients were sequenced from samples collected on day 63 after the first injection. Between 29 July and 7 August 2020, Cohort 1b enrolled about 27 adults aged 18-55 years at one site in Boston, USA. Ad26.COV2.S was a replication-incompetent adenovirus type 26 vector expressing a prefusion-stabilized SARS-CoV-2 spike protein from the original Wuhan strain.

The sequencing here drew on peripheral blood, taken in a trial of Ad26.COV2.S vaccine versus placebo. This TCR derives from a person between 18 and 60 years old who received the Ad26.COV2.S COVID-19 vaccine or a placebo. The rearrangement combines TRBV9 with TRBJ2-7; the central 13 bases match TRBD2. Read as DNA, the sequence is TGTGCCAGCAGCGTCACTAGCGGGGGGGCAGACGAGCAGTACTTC. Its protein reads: CASSVTSGGADEQYF.